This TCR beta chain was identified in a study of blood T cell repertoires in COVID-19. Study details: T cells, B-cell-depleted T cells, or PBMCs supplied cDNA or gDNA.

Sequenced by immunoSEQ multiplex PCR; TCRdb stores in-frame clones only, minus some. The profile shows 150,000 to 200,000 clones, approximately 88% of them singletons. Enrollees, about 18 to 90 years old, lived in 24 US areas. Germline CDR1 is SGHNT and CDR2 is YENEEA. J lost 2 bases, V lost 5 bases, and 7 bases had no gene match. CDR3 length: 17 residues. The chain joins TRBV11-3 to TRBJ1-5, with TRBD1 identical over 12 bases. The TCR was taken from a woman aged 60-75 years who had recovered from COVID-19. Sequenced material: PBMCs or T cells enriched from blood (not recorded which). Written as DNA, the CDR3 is TGTGCCAGCAGCCCCGGGACAGGGGGCGGCTGCAATCAGCCCCAGCATTTT. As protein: CASSPGTGGGCNQPQHF.